Given below is one TCR beta chain in context. Its target is not known. Time point here: patch test 2, 6 weeks after DPC sensitization. This sample's treatment: therapeutic diphenylcyclopropenone sensitization with weekly scalp DPC. The data belong to a study of human T cells and chemical hapten exposure. General study points: The number of TCRs over 1 in 1000 frequency stayed unchanged after DPC. Patch test score rose with PT1 expanded TCR count, significant at thresholds 8, 16 and 32, not 4. Significantly more large CDR3 similarity clusters were formed by expanded TCRs than by controls.

The length of the CDR3 is 14 residues. Germline loops: CDR1 LGHDT, CDR2 YNNKEL (reference sequence). Trimming took 4 bases from V and 3 from J; bases not matched to a gene: 4. MiXCR, applied by TCRdb to the RACE reads, yields one record per CDR3 protein. Altogether 350,000 to 400,000 distinct CDR3 sequences are present, roughly 6% being singletons, with the ten largest covering under 7%. The TCR comes from a woman between 18 and 29 years old with alopecia areata. Some clones in this sample may be carry-over from other donors' samples. This specimen was whole blood, taken in connection with sensitization to the hapten diphenylcyclopropenone (DPC). V is TRBV3-1 and J is TRBJ2-3; TRBD1 matches at 7 bases. CDR3 loop: CASSPQGWTDTQYF. CDR3 DNA: TGTGCCAGCAGCCCACAGGGGTGGACAGATACGCAGTATTTT.